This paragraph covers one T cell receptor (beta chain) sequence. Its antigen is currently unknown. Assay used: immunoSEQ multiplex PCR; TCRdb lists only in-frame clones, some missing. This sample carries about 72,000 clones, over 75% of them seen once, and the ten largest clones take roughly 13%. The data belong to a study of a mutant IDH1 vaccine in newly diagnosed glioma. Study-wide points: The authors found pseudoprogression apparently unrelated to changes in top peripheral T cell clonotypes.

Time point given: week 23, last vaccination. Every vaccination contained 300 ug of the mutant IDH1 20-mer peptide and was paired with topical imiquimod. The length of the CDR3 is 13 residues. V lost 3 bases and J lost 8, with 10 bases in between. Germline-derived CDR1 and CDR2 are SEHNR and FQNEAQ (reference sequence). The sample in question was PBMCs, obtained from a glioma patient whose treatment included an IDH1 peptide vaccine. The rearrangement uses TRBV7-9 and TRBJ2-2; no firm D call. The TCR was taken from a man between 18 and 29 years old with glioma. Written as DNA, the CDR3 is TGTGCCAGCAGCTTCAAGTGGGCGGGGGAGCTGTTTTTT. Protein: CASSFKWAGELFF.